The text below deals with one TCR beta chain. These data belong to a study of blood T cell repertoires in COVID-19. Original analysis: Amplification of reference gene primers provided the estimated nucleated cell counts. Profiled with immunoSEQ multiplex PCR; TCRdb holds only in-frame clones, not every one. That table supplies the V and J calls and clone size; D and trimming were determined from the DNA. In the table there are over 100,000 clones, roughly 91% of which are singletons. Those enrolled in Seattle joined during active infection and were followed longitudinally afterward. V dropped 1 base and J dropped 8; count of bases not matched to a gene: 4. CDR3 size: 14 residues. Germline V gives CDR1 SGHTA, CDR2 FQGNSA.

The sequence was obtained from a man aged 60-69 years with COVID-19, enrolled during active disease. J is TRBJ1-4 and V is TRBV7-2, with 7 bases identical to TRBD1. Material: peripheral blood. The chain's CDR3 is CASSLGQGREKLFF. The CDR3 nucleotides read TGTGCCAGCAGCTTAGGACAGGGACGGGAAAAACTGTTTTTT.